These 6 T cell receptor beta chains originate from one sample sequenced in a study of regulatory T cells in long-lasting Graves disease. Indicated time point: persistent/refractory GD, antithyroid drugs over 5 years with positive TRAb. From RNA extracted from PBMCs, the TCR library was made. Arm-PCR with iRepertoire HTBI primers amplified the CDR3 regions for these TCR beta libraries. From the multiplex PCR reads, TCRdb called clonotypes with MiXCR, one entry per CDR3 protein. The data hold roughly 400,000 distinct CDR3 sequences, with roughly 20% observed a single time. Here the sequenced sample was peripheral blood mononuclear cells (PBMCs), taken when the disease was refractory, from a patient treated with antithyroid drugs. These receptors all come from a female donor with Graves disease.

The table lists this clonotype with many counts. The gene calls are TRBV2 and TRBJ2-6; D is ambiguous. The V gene's germline CDR1 is SNHLY and CDR2 FYNNEI. V shed 4 bases and J shed 0 bases, with 7 bases lying between them. The CDR3 totals 15 residues. CDR3 sequence reads: CASSVLSSGANVLTF. The CDR3 nucleotides are TGTGCCAGCAGTGTCTTGAGCTCTGGGGCCAACGTCCTGACTTTC.

The chain couples TRBV2 to TRBJ2-1; D is undetermined. Deletions cut 8 bases from V and 7 bases from J, with 12 bases between. There are 12 residues in the CDR3. Germline CDR1 SNHLY, CDR2 FYNNEI. In DNA, the CDR3 is TGTGCCAGCGCCCGGCGTGGGAATGAGCAGTTCTTC. Protein: CASARRGNEQFF.

CDR3 DNA sequence: TGCGCCAGCAGCCAAGAAGGGTTCGGACTAGCGGGCCGCTCGAACACCGGGGAGCTGTTTTTT. Translating it yields CASSQEGFGLAGRSNTGELFF. The rearrangement links TRBV4-1 to TRBJ2-2, with 11 bases matching TRBD2. Germline V lookup: CDR1 MGHRA, CDR2 YSYEKL. The CDR3 has 21 amino acids. Trimming removed 0 bases from V and 0 bases from J; junction bases left unmatched: 12.

V gene TRBV6-1 combines with J gene TRBJ2-7; TRBD1 matches 8 bases. V shed 10 bases and J 3 bases; nucleotides not matched to a gene: 8. CDR3 length: 13 residues. Germline V gene data show CDR1 as MNHNS and CDR2 as SASEGT. This CDR3 reads CATHGQGFYEQYF. CDR3 DNA: TGTGCCACCCACGGACAGGGTTTCTACGAGCAGTACTTC.

At least ten counts were recorded for this clonotype. The J gene is TRBJ1-5, the V gene TRBV2, with D possibly being TRBD1 (6 bases). The CDR3 loop spans 15 amino acids. With 7 bases removed from V and 5 bases from J, the gap between germline ends came to 18 bases. Germline V gene lookup returns CDR1 SNHLY and CDR2 FYNNEI. The CDR3 coding sequence is TGTGCCAGCACCCCCGGTTCACAGGGATATCAGCCCCAGCATTTT. As protein: CASTPGSQGYQPQHF. Filled out from reference TRBV2 and TRBJ1-5, the complete variable domain reads EPEVTQTPSHQVTQMGQEVILRCVPISNHLYFYWYRQILGQKVEFLVSFYNNEISEKSEIFDDQFSVERPDGSNFTLKIRSTKLEDSAMYFCASTPGSQGYQPQHFGDGTRLSIL.

The chain uses TRBV20-1 and TRBJ2-1; 14 bases are a match to TRBD2. Germline V gives CDR1 DFQATT, CDR2 SNEGSKA (reference sequence). This CDR3 spans 17 amino acids. The V gene end was trimmed by 3 bases and the J gene end by 7 bases; junction bases not matched to a gene: 11. The CDR3 protein is CSASTTSGRDLWNEQFF. In nucleotides, the CDR3 is TGCAGTGCTAGTACGACTAGCGGGAGGGACCTATGGAATGAGCAGTTCTTC.